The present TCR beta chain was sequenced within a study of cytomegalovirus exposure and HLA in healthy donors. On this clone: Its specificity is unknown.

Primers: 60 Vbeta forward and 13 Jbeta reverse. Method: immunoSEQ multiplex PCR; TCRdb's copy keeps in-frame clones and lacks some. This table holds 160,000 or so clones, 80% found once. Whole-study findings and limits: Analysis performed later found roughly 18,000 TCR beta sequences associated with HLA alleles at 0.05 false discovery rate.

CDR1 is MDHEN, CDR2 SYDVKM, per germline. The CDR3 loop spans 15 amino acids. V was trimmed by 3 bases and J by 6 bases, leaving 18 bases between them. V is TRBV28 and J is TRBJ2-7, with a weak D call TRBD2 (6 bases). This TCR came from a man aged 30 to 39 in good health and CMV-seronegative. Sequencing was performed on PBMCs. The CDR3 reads CASSFDTGVIPEQYF. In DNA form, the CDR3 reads TGTGCCAGCAGTTTTGATACGGGAGTAATCCCCGAGCAGTACTTC.